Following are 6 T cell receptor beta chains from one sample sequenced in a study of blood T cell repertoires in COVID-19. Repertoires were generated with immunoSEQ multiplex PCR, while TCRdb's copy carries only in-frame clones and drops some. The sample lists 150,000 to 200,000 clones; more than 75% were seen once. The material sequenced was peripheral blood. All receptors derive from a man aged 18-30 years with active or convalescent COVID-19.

CDR3 nucleotide sequence: TGCAGCGTAGGACTAGCCGGCGGGGAGCTGTTTTTT. Translation: CSVGLAGGELFF. The genes are TRBV29-1 and TRBJ2-2; 8 bases map to TRBD2. Trimming removed 6 bases from V and 7 bases from J; junction bases left unmatched: 4. Germline V lookup: CDR1 SQVTM, CDR2 ANQGSEA. CDR3 length: 12 residues.

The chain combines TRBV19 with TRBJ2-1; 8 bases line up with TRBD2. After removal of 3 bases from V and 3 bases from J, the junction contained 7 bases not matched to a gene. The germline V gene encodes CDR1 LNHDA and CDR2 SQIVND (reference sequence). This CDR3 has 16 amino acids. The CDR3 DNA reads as TGTGCCAGTAGTATGGATAGCGGGGCACGCTACAATGAGCAGTTCTTC. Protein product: CASSMDSGARYNEQFF.

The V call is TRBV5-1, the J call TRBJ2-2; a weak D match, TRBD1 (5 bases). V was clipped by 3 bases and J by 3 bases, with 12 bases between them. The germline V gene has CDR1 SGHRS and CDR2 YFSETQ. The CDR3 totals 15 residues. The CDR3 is CASSSGHADTGELFF. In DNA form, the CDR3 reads TGCGCCAGCAGCTCAGGACATGCGGACACCGGGGAGCTGTTTTTT.

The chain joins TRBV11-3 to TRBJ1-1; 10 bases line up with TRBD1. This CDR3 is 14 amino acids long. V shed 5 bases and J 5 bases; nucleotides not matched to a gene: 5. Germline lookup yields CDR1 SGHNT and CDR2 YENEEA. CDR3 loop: CASSLGTGETEAFF. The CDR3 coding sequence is TGTGCCAGCAGCCTGGGGACAGGGGAAACTGAAGCTTTCTTT.

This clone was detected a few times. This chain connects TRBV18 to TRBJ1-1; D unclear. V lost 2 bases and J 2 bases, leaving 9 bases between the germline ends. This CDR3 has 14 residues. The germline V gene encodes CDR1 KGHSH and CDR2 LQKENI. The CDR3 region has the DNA TGTGCCAGCTCACCAATCACGGTTAACACTGAAGCTTTCTTT. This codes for CASSPITVNTEAFF.

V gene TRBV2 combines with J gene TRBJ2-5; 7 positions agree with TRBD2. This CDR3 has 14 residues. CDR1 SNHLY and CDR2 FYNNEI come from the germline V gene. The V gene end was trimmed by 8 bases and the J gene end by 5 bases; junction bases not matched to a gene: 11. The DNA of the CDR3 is TGTGCCAGCCGCCCCCTTGCGGGAGTGGAGACCCAGTACTTC. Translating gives CASRPLAGVETQYF.